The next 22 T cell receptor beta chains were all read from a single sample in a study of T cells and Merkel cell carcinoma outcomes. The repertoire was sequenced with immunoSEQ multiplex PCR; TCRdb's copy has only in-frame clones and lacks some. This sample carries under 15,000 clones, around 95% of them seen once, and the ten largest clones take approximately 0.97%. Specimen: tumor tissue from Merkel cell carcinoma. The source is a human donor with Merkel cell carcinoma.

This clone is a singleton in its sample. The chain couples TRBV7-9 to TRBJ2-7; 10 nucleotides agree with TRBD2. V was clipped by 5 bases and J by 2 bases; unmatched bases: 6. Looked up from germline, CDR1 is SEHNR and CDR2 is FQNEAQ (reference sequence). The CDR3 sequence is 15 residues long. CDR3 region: CASSQASGGTYEQYF. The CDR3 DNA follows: TGTGCCAGCAGCCAAGCTAGCGGGGGTACCTACGAGCAGTACTTC.

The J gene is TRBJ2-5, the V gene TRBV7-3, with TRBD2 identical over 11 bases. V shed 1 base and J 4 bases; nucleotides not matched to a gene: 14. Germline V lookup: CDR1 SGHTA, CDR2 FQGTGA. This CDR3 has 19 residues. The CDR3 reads CASSLSSLPGLAVGETQYF. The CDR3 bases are TGTGCCAGCAGCTTAAGTTCGCTTCCGGGACTAGCGGTGGGAGAGACCCAGTACTTC.

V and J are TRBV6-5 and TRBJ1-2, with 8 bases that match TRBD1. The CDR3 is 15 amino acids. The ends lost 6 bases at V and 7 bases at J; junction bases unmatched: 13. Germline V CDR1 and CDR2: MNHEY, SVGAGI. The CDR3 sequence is CASSRSDRARGGYTF. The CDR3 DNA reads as TGTGCCAGCAGCCGCTCGGACAGGGCGCGTGGTGGCTACACCTTC.

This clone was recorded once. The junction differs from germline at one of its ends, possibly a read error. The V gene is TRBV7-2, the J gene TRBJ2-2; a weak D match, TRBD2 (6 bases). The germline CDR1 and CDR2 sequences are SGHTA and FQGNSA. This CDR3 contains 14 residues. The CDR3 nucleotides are TGTGCCAGCAGCTTTTTGGGGGAGGCCGGGAAGCTGTTTTTT. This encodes CASSFLGEAGKLFF. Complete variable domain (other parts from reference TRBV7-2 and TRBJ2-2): GAGVSQSPSNKVTEKGKDVELRCDPISGHTALYWYRQSLGQGLEFLIYFQGNSAPDKSGLPSDRFSAERTGGSVSTLTIQRTQQEDSAVYLCASSFLGEAGKLFFGEGSRLTVL.

This chain's CDR3 is CASSLEGGTGELFF. In DNA form, the CDR3 reads TGCGCCAGCAGCTTGGAAGGGGGCACCGGGGAGCTGTTTTTT. The chain links TRBV5-1 to TRBJ2-2; D perhaps matches TRBD1 (6 bases). Germline assignment: CDR1 SGHRS and CDR2 YFSETQ. V gave up 0 bases and J gave up 4 bases, with 7 bases separating them. CDR3 length equals 14 residues.

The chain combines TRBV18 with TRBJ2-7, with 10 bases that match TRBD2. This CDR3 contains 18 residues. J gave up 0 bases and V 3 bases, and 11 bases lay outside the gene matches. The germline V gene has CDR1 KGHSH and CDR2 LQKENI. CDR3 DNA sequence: TGTGCCAGCTCACCCGGACTAGCGGAGCCGGATTTCTCCTACGAGCAGTACTTC. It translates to CASSPGLAEPDFSYEQYF.

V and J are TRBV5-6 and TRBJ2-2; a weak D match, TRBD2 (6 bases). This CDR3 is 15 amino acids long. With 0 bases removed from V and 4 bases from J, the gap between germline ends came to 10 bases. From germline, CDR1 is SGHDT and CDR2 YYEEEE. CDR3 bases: TGTGCCAGCAGCTTGGTGGGAGGAGGCACCGGGGAGCTGTTTTTT. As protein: CASSLVGGGTGELFF.

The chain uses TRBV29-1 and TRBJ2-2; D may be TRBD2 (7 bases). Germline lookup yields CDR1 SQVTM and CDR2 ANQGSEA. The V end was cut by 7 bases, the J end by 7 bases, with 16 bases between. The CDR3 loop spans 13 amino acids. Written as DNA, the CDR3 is TGCAGCGCTAGGGGGGGATCAGACGGGGAGCTGTTTTTT. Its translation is CSARGGSDGELFF.

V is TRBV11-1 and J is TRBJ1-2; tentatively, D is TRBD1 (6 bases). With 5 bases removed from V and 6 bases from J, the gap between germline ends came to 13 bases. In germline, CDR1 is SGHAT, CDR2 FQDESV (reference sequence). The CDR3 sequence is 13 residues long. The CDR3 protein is CASSVTGAHGYTF. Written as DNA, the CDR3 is TGTGCCAGCAGCGTTACGGGGGCGCATGGCTACACCTTC. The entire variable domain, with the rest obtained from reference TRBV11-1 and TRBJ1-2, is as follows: EAEVAQSPRYKITEKSQAVAFWCDPISGHATLYWYRQILGQGPELLVQFQDESVVDDSQLPKDRFSAERLKGVDSTLKIQPAELGDSAMYLCASSVTGAHGYTFGSGTRLTVV.

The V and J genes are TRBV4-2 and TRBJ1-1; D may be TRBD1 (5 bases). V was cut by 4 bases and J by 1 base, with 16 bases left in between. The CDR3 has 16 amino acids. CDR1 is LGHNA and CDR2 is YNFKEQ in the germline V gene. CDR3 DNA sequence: TGTGCCAGCAGCCCTCACAAGGGGTCCGGGAACACTGAAGCTTTCTTT. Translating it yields CASSPHKGSGNTEAFF.

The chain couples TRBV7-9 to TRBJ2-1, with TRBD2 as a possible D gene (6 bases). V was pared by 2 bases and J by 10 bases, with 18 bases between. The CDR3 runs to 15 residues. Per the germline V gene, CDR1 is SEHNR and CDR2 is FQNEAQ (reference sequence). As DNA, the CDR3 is TGTGCCAGCAGCTTATCTAGCGCGAGCTCAGGGGAGCAGTTCTTC. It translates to CASSLSSASSGEQFF.

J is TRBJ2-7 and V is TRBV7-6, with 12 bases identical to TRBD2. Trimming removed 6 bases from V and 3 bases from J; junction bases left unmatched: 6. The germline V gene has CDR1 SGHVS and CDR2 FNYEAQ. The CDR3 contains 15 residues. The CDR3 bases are TGTGCCAGCAGTTTGACTAGCGGGGGCCTCTACGAGCAGTACTTC. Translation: CASSLTSGGLYEQYF.

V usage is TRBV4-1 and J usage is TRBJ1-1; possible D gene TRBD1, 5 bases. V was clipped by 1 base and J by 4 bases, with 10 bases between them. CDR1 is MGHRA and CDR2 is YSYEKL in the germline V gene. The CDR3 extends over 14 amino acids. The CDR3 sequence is CASSQATQGTEAFF. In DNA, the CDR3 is TGCGCCAGCAGCCAAGCCACTCAGGGCACTGAAGCTTTCTTT.

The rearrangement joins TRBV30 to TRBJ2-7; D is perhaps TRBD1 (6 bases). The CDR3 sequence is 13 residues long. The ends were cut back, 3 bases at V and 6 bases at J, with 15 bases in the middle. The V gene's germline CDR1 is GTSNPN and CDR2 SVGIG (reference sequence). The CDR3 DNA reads TGTGCCTGGAGCGGAAAACAGGGTTTCGAGCAGTACTTC. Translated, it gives CAWSGKQGFEQYF.

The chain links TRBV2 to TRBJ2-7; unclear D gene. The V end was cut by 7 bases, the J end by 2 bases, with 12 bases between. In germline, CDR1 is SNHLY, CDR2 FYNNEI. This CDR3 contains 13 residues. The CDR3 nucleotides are TGTGCCAGCAAATCCGGCGGTGCCTACGAGCAGTACTTC. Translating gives CASKSGGAYEQYF.

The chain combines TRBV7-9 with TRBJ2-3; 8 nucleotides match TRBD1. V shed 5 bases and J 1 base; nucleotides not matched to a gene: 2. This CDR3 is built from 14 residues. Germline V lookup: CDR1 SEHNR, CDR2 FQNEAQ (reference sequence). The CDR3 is CASSRRGRTDTQYF. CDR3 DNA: TGTGCCAGCAGCCGCAGGGGGCGCACAGATACGCAGTATTTT. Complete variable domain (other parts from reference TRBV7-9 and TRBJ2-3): DTGVSQNPRHKITKRGQNVTFRCDPISEHNRLYWYRQTLGQGPEFLTYFQNEAQLEKSRLLSDRFSAERPKGSFSTLEIQRTEQGDSAMYLCASSRRGRTDTQYFGPGTRLTVL.

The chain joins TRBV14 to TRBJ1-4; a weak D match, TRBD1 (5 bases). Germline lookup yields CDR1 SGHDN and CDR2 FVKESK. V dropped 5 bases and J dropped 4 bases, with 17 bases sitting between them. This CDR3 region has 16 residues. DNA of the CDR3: TGTGCCAGCAGCGGCCGCCACGCAGGGTTTAATGAAAAACTGTTTTTT. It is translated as CASSGRHAGFNEKLFF.

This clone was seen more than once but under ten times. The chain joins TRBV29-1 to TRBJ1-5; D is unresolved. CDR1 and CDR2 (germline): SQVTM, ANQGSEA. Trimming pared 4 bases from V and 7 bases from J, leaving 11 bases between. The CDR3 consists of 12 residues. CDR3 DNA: TGCAGCGTTGGGGAGGGAAGCCAGCCCCAGCATTTT. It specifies CSVGEGSQPQHF.

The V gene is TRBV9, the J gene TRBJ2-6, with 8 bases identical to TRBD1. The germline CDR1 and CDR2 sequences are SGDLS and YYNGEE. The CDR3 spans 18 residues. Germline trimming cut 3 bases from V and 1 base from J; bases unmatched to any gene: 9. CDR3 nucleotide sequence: TGTGCCAGCAGCGCACAGGGGGATACTTCTTCTGGGGCCAACGTCCTGACTTTC. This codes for CASSAQGDTSSGANVLTF. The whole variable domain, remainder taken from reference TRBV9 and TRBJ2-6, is DSGVTQTPKHLITATGQRVTLRCSPRSGDLSVYWYQQSLDQGLQFLIQYYNGEERAKGNILERFSAQQFPDLHSELNLSSLELGDSALYFCASSAQGDTSSGANVLTFGAGSRLTVL.

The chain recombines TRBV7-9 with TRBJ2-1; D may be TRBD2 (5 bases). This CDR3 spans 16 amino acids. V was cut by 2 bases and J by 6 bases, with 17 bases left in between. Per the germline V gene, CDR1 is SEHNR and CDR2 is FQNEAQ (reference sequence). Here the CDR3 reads CASSLLGTLGSNEQFF. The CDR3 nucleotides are TGTGCCAGCAGCTTATTGGGCACGTTGGGGAGCAATGAGCAGTTCTTC.

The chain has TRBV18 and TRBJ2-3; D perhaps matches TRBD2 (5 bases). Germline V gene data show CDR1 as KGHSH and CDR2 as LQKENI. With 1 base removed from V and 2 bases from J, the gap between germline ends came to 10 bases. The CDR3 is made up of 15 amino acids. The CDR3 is CASSPRIGNTDTQYF. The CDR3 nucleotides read TGTGCCAGCTCACCACGGATCGGGAACACAGATACGCAGTATTTT.

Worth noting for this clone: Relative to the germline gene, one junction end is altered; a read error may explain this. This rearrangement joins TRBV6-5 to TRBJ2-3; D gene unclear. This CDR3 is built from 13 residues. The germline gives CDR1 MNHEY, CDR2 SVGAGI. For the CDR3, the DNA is TGTGCTAGCAGTTACTCGGGTCAAGATACGCAGTATTTT. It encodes CASSYSGQDTQYF.